This TCR beta chain was documented in a study of T cell responses to AZD1222 COVID-19 vaccine. The study, taken as a whole, reports: The study found Spike-specific TCR breadth and depth rose after two AZD1222 doses. Repertoires in all cases were sampled only once the peak T cell response had passed. Of spike-specific TCRs, nearly half reportedly target regions left unmutated in variants. The donor cohort was predominantly white British with a female majority, and clonal diversity may have been underestimated.

V was trimmed by 2 bases and J by 6 bases, leaving 10 bases between them. The CDR3 extends over 12 amino acids. Germline V gives CDR1 GTSNPN, CDR2 SVGIG (reference sequence). TCRdb's copy holds only in-frame clones and misses some; the assay was immunoSEQ multiplex PCR. The sample consists of 100,000 to 150,000 clones, approximately 91% of them appearing once. The sample holds a few counts of this clone. The antigen remains unidentified. Here the sequenced sample was peripheral blood, taken 28 days after the second AZD1222 dose. This sequence was found in an adult who received the AZD1222 COVID-19 vaccine. The rearrangement joins TRBV30 to TRBJ1-1; D might be TRBD1 (6 bases). Here the CDR3 DNA reads TGTGCCTGGAGTCGGGGGCCCCCTGAAGCTTTCTTT. As protein: CAWSRGPPEAFF.